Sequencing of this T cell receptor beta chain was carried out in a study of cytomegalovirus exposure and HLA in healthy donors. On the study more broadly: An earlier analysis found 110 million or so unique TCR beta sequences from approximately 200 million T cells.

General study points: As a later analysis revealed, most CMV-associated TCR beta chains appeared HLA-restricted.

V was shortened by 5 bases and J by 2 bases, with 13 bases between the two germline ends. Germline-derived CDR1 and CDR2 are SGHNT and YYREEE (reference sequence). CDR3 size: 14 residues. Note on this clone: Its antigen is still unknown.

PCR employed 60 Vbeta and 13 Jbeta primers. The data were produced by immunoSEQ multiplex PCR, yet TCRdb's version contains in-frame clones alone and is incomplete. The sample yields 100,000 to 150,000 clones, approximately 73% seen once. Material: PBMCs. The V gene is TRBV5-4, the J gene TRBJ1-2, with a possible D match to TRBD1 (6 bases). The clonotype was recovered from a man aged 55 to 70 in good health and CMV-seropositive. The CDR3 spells CASRGQGKNYGYTF. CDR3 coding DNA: TGTGCCAGCAGGGGCCAGGGGAAGAACTATGGCTACACCTTC.